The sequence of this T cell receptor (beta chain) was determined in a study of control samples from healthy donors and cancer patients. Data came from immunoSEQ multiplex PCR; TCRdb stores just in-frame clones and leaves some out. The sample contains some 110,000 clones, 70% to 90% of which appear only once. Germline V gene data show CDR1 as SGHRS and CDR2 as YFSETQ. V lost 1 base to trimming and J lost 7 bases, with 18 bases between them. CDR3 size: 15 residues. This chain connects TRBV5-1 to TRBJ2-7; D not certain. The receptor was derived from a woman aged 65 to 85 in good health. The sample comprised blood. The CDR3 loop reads CASSLWGAGSGEQYF. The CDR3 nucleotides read TGCGCCAGCAGCTTGTGGGGTGCAGGTAGTGGAGAGCAGTACTTC.